The 30 T cell receptor beta chains given below trace back to one sample, sequenced in a study of blood T cell repertoires in COVID-19. Clones were sequenced by immunoSEQ multiplex PCR, and TCRdb holds only the in-frame ones, with some missing. The top ten hold 1% to 1.5% of the sample, which has some 300,000 clones, approximately 86% seen once. Sequencing was carried out using peripheral blood. These receptors all come from a man in his 70s with acute or convalescent COVID-19.

This clone was seen only a few times. The gene calls are TRBV3-1 (or the pseudogene TRBV3-2) and TRBJ1-5; D gene ambiguous. The V gene lost 4 bases and the J gene lost 4 bases, with 11 bases spanning the gap. CDR3 size: 14 residues. Germline assignment: CDR1 LGHDT and CDR2 YNNKEL (reference sequence). The chain's CDR3 is CASSPGITNQPQHF. CDR3 DNA sequence: TGTGCCAGCAGCCCAGGAATCACTAATCAGCCCCAGCATTTT.

The chain uses TRBV5-4 and TRBJ2-2; 9 bases align to TRBD1. V lost 4 bases to trimming and J lost 6 bases; unmatched junction nucleotides: 19. The germline CDR1 and CDR2 sequences are SGHNT and YYREEE (reference sequence). CDR3 size: 19 residues. This chain's CDR3 is CASSKMLGGGTGRAGELFF. The CDR3, as DNA: TGTGCCAGCAGCAAAATGTTAGGCGGCGGGACAGGGAGGGCCGGGGAGCTGTTTTTT.

The chain carries TRBV6-5 and TRBJ2-3; no clear D gene. V was cut by 7 bases and J by 2 bases, with 10 bases left in between. The length of the CDR3 is 13 residues. CDR1 and CDR2 from the germline V gene are MNHEY and SVGAGI. The chain's CDR3 is CASNRLHTDTQYF. CDR3 nucleotide sequence: TGTGCCAGCAATCGACTCCACACAGATACGCAGTATTTT.

The V call is TRBV29-1, the J call TRBJ1-4, with TRBD1 matching 7 bases. CDR1 is SQVTM and CDR2 is ANQGSEA in the germline V gene. The CDR3 has 12 residues. Unmatched junction bases numbered 2, after V lost 7 bases and J lost 3 bases. CDR3: CSGQGANEKLFF. The CDR3 DNA sequence: TGCAGCGGACAGGGAGCTAATGAAAAACTGTTTTTT.

The V gene is TRBV28, the J gene TRBJ1-3; D possibly corresponds to TRBD1 (5 bases). V lost 0 bases and J 2 bases, leaving 5 bases between the germline ends. The germline V gene encodes CDR1 MDHEN and CDR2 SYDVKM. The CDR3 contains 14 residues. CDR3 bases: TGTGCCAGCAGTTTATGGACAGCTGGAAACACCATATATTTT. Amino acids: CASSLWTAGNTIYF.

The gene calls are TRBV19 and TRBJ2-2; the D gene is possibly TRBD2 (5 bases). The CDR3 is 15 amino acids. Trimming stripped 6 bases from V and 7 bases from J, with 18 bases between. From germline, CDR1 is LNHDA and CDR2 SQIVND (reference sequence). The CDR3 bases are TGTGCCAGTAGGGAGGTAGGAACGCAACGCGGGGAGCTGTTTTTT. Translation: CASREVGTQRGELFF.

This chain connects TRBV10-2 to TRBJ1-1; 7 nucleotides align to TRBD1. The CDR3 is 14 residues long. The germline V gene has CDR1 WSHSY and CDR2 SAAADI. Trimming removed 6 bases from V and 2 bases from J; junction bases left unmatched: 6. CDR3 nucleotides: TGCGCCAGCAGGAAAGACAGGGCCAACACTGAAGCTTTCTTT. Its protein product is CASRKDRANTEAFF.

This chain links TRBV2 with TRBJ2-5; D may be TRBD1 (5 bases). The V end lost 6 bases, the J end lost 1 base, and 15 bases lay between the germline ends. The CDR3 loop spans 15 amino acids. CDR1 SNHLY and CDR2 FYNNEI come from the germline V gene. The CDR3 loop is CASRGPTGLQETQYF. DNA of the CDR3: TGTGCCAGCAGGGGGCCCACGGGCCTCCAAGAGACCCAGTACTTC. The variable domain in full, completed from reference TRBV2 and TRBJ2-5, reads EPEVTQTPSHQVTQMGQEVILRCVPISNHLYFYWYRQILGQKVEFLVSFYNNEISEKSEIFDDQFSVERPDGSNFTLKIRSTKLEDSAMYFCASRGPTGLQETQYFGPGTRLLVL.

The chain recombines TRBV30 with TRBJ2-5; 11 positions agree with TRBD2. Trimming removed 5 bases from V and 3 bases from J; junction bases left unmatched: 11. Germline values: CDR1 GTSNPN, CDR2 SVGIG (reference sequence). This CDR3 comprises 16 residues. CDR3 in DNA: TGTGCCTGGGCGCCGATTGGGACTAGCGGCAAAGAGACCCAGTACTTC. It encodes CAWAPIGTSGKETQYF.

This chain joins TRBV4-2 and TRBJ2-2; 10 nucleotides line up with TRBD2. CDR3 size: 18 residues. The germline V gene has CDR1 LGHNA and CDR2 YNFKEQ. V trimming: 3 bases; J trimming: 6 bases; junction bases outside the gene matches: 13. In DNA form, the CDR3 reads TGTGCCAGCAGCCACCAAGGGTCGGCTAGCGGGAGTGCCGGGGAGCTGTTTTTT. This translates into CASSHQGSASGSAGELFF.

This rearrangement joins TRBV4-1 to TRBJ2-3, with TRBD2 identical over 9 bases. CDR1 MGHRA and CDR2 YSYEKL come from the germline V gene. Germline trimming cut 8 bases from V and 6 bases from J; bases unmatched to any gene: 9. CDR3 length equals 14 residues. The CDR3 here is CASAKRGDSDTQYF. The DNA of the CDR3 is TGCGCCAGCGCCAAGCGGGGGGACAGCGATACGCAGTATTTT.

With respect to this clone: The same CDR3 is also encoded by other DNA sequences in this sample. The chain recombines TRBV7-2 with TRBJ2-5; a possible D gene is TRBD2 (6 bases). The ends were cut back, 1 base at V and 5 bases at J, with 8 bases in the middle. Per germline, CDR1 SGHTA and CDR2 FQGNSA. The CDR3 spans 13 residues. The CDR3: CASSLVRGETQYF. The CDR3 DNA sequence: TGTGCCAGCAGCTTAGTACGGGGGGAGACCCAGTACTTC.

The V call is TRBV2, the J call TRBJ2-7; 8 bases are shared with TRBD1. The CDR3 sequence is 15 residues long. Germline CDR1 is SNHLY and CDR2 is FYNNEI. The V and J ends lost 6 bases and 3 bases, in that order; junction bases with no gene match: 10. Here the CDR3 reads CASRPGQGRFYEQYF. In nucleotides, the CDR3 is TGTGCCAGCAGACCAGGACAGGGTCGATTCTACGAGCAGTACTTC.

V usage is TRBV6-4 and J usage is TRBJ2-5, with 14 bases identical to TRBD2. Germline CDR1 MRHNA, CDR2 SNTAGT. The CDR3 consists of 15 residues. The ends lost 6 bases at V and 5 bases at J; junction bases unmatched: 5. In DNA, the CDR3 is TGTGCCAGCAGCCTGACTAGCGGGGGGGCCGAGACCCAGTACTTC. Amino acid sequence: CASSLTSGGAETQYF.

This chain links TRBV2 with TRBJ1-5; TRBD1 matches at 7 bases. The ends lost 6 bases at V and 5 bases at J; junction bases unmatched: 7. The CDR3 consists of 14 residues. Germline assignment: CDR1 SNHLY and CDR2 FYNNEI. The CDR3: CASSGQVGHQPQHF. The CDR3 DNA reads as TGTGCCAGCAGCGGACAGGTGGGTCATCAGCCCCAGCATTTT.

CDR3 residues: CAHGRDGNTIYF. The DNA of the CDR3 is TGTGCACACGGACGGGATGGAAACACCATATATTTT. This sequence joins TRBV30 and TRBJ1-3; D remains ambiguous. This CDR3 comprises 12 residues. Germline V gives CDR1 GTSNPN, CDR2 SVGIG (reference sequence).

The chain couples TRBV5-1 to TRBJ2-7; TRBD2 might be the D (6 bases). The ends were cut back, 3 bases at V and 6 bases at J, with 7 bases in the middle. Germline V gene lookup returns CDR1 SGHRS and CDR2 YFSETQ. The CDR3 spans 11 residues. CDR3 sequence: CASSWGVEQYF. The CDR3 coding sequence is TGCGCCAGCAGCTGGGGGGTCGAGCAGTACTTC.

This clone was observed a few times. This sequence joins TRBV4-2 and TRBJ2-7, with 12 bases identical to TRBD2. J was trimmed by 1 base and V by 4 bases; bases with no gene match: 5. This CDR3 is 16 amino acids long. Looked up from germline, CDR1 is LGHNA and CDR2 is YNFKEQ. The CDR3 sequence is CASSRAGTSGSYEQYF. Written as DNA, the CDR3 is TGTGCCAGCAGCCGAGCCGGGACTAGCGGGTCCTACGAGCAGTACTTC.

The chain combines TRBV3-1 (or the pseudogene TRBV3-2) with TRBJ2-7; D unclear. CDR3 length: 12 residues. V was clipped by 1 base and J by 3 bases, with 4 bases between them. Per the germline V gene, CDR1 is LGHDT and CDR2 is YNNKEL (reference sequence). The CDR3 nucleotides read TGTGCCAGCAGCCAAGGTAGCTACGAGCAGTACTTC. It specifies CASSQGSYEQYF.

This rearrangement joins TRBV7-2 to TRBJ2-4, with TRBD1 matching over 10 bases. CDR3 size: 13 residues. Looked up from germline, CDR1 is SGHTA and CDR2 is FQGNSA. With V trimmed by 5 bases and J by 7 bases, 2 bases remained unmatched. The CDR3 loop is CASSGGQGNIQYF. CDR3 sequence (DNA): TGTGCCAGCAGCGGGGGACAGGGGAACATTCAGTACTTC.

The V gene is TRBV4-3, the J gene TRBJ1-2; D remains unclear. The length of the CDR3 is 16 residues. V gave up 3 bases and J gave up 5 bases, with 19 bases separating them. Germline values: CDR1 LGHNA, CDR2 YSLEER. CDR3: CASSQERYVSGYGYTF. Here the CDR3 DNA reads TGCGCCAGCAGCCAGGAAAGATACGTTTCCGGGTATGGCTACACCTTC.

The chain employs TRBV6-5 and TRBJ2-1; tentatively, D is TRBD2 (5 bases). V was clipped by 6 bases and J by 4 bases, with 10 bases between them. CDR3 size: 13 residues. Germline V gives CDR1 MNHEY, CDR2 SVGAGI. Written as DNA, the CDR3 is TGTGCCAGCAGGAAAACTAGTTACAATGAGCAGTTCTTC. It translates to CASRKTSYNEQFF.

The chain carries TRBV5-6 and TRBJ1-2; TRBD1 aligns across 8 bases. CDR3 length equals 14 residues. J was trimmed by 3 bases and V by 0 bases; bases with no gene match: 1. CDR1 and CDR2 from the germline V gene are SGHDT and YYEEEE. Here the CDR3 DNA reads TGTGCCAGCAGCTTGGCAGGGGGCCACTATGGCTACACCTTC. It codes for CASSLAGGHYGYTF.

V is TRBV11-2 and J is TRBJ1-1; D gene unclear. The CDR3 runs to 15 residues. The germline V gene encodes CDR1 SGHAT and CDR2 FQNNGV. Trimming removed 2 bases at V and 0 bases at J, with 10 bases between. DNA for the CDR3: TGTGCCAGCAGCTTAACAGCCGTTTTGAACACTGAAGCTTTCTTT. Amino acid sequence: CASSLTAVLNTEAFF.

The chain links TRBV7-9 to TRBJ1-1; 7 bases align to TRBD1. There are 15 residues in the CDR3. V lost 3 bases to trimming and J lost 1 base; unmatched junction nucleotides: 5. Germline CDR1 SEHNR, CDR2 FQNEAQ (reference sequence). This CDR3 reads CASSLTGTQNTEAFF. CDR3 in DNA: TGTGCCAGCAGCTTGACAGGGACCCAGAACACTGAAGCTTTCTTT.

V is TRBV4-2 and J is TRBJ1-6; 7 positions agree with TRBD1. This CDR3 contains 15 residues. Germline V CDR1 and CDR2: LGHNA, YNFKEQ. Germline trimming cut 1 base from V and 7 bases from J; bases unmatched to any gene: 4. CDR3 DNA sequence: TGTGCCAGCAGCCAAGGAGGGGGCCTAAATTCACCCCTCCACTTT. This translates into CASSQGGGLNSPLHF.

This chain joins TRBV7-2 and TRBJ1-2; D gene uncertain. Germline V gives CDR1 SGHTA, CDR2 FQGNSA. Between the trimmed V and J ends, which lost 3 bases and 5 bases, there was a span of 13 bases. This CDR3 has 14 residues. The CDR3 DNA sequence: TGTGCCAGCAGCTTTATTATGTCTGAGTATGGCTACACCTTC. It specifies CASSFIMSEYGYTF.

This clone was seen only once. The chain joins TRBV7-9 to TRBJ1-3, with 9 bases matching TRBD1. CDR1 is SEHNR and CDR2 is FQNEAQ in the germline V gene (reference sequence). With 5 bases clipped from V and 9 bases from J, the junction kept 11 bases outside the gene matches. CDR3 size: 15 residues. CDR3 sequence (DNA): TGTGCCAGCAGCCGGGACAGGGTAGCTTATGGCACCATATATTTT. Amino acid sequence: CASSRDRVAYGTIYF.

The V and J genes are TRBV11-2 and TRBJ2-5; 11 bases map to TRBD2. The J segment lost 4 bases and the V segment lost 1 base, leaving 5 bases of the junction unmatched. The CDR3 extends over 16 amino acids. The V gene's germline CDR1 is SGHAT and CDR2 FQNNGV. This CDR3 is CASSLVVAGGRETQYF. CDR3 DNA sequence: TGTGCCAGCAGCTTAGTAGTAGCGGGGGGGAGAGAGACCCAGTACTTC.

There are a few counts of this clone. The rearrangement joins TRBV9 to TRBJ2-7, with D maybe TRBD1 (6 bases). In germline, CDR1 is SGDLS, CDR2 YYNGEE. The V gene lost 4 bases and the J gene lost 0 bases, with 11 bases spanning the gap. CDR3 length: 14 amino acids. The CDR3 sequence: CASSPGESSYEQYF. In nucleotides, the CDR3 is TGTGCCAGCAGCCCAGGGGAGAGCTCCTACGAGCAGTACTTC. Full variable domain (outside the CDR3, taken from reference TRBV9 and TRBJ2-7): DSGVTQTPKHLITATGQRVTLRCSPRSGDLSVYWYQQSLDQGLQFLIQYYNGEERAKGNILERFSAQQFPDLHSELNLSSLELGDSALYFCASSPGESSYEQYFGPGTRLTVT.